This T cell receptor (beta chain) was documented in a study of blood T cell repertoires in COVID-19. Generated by immunoSEQ multiplex PCR, the TCRdb table keeps only in-frame clones and is missing some. The sample has about 120,000 clones, approximately 87% seen once; the top ten hold around 2%. The CDR3 length is 13 residues. Germline assignment: CDR1 GTSNPN and CDR2 SVGIG (reference sequence). V was pared by 0 bases and J by 0 bases, with 5 bases between. The table lists this clone with a count of one. This TCR derives from a man aged 25 to 40 with acute or convalescent COVID-19. This chain joins TRBV30 and TRBJ1-1, with unresolved D. The sequenced material came from peripheral blood. In DNA form, the CDR3 reads TGTGCCTGGAGTGTTCAGGTGAACACTGAAGCTTTCTTT. This sequence encodes CAWSVQVNTEAFF.